These T cell receptor beta chains were read from a single sample in a study of TIL therapy for anti-PD-1-resistant metastatic lung cancer. Clones were sequenced by immunoSEQ multiplex PCR, and TCRdb holds only the in-frame ones, with some missing. The sample lists tens of thousands of clones, about 80% seen once, with roughly 16% in the top ten. Material: blood, obtained at baseline. The receptors here all came from a man aged 65-85 years with non-small cell lung cancer. The CDR3 runs from the conserved cysteine through the conserved F or W. D genes are given only for firm matches. Size is stated for part of the rows, as once, few or many counts, or as a class when the clone is expanded.

D: TRBD2
size: NA
V: TRBV9
J: TRBJ2-5
CDR3: CASSVGLAGFETQYF
DNA: TGTGCCAGCAGCGTCGGACTAGCGGGCTTTGAGACCCAGTACTTC

D: NA
size: NA
V: TRBV6-1
J: TRBJ1-6
CDR3: CASSEVPDYSYNSPLHF
DNA: TGTGCCAGCAGTGAAGTCCCGGACTACTCCTATAATTCACCCCTCCACTTT

D: NA
size: NA
V: TRBV20-1
J: TRBJ2-1
CDR3: CSARGDNEQFF
DNA: TGCAGTGCTAGGGGAGACAATGAGCAGTTCTTC

D: NA
size: NA
V: TRBV19
J: TRBJ2-2
CDR3: CASTLGQGNTGELFF
DNA: TGTGCCAGTACATTAGGGCAGGGTAACACCGGGGAGCTGTTTTTT

D: NA
size: NA
V: TRBV7-2
J: TRBJ2-7
CDR3: CASSFPGYEQYF
DNA: TGTGCCAGCAGCTTTCCAGGGTACGAGCAGTACTTC

D: TRBD2
size: NA
V: TRBV5-1
J: TRBJ2-5
CDR3: CASSRSSSGLQETQYF
DNA: TGCGCCAGCAGCCGGTCCTCTAGCGGACTACAAGAGACCCAGTACTTC

D: NA
size: NA
V: TRBV5-1
J: TRBJ2-5
CDR3: CASSQGTNQETQYF
DNA: TGCGCCAGCAGCCAGGGGACTAACCAAGAGACCCAGTACTTC

D: NA
size: NA
V: TRBV7-7
J: TRBJ2-3
CDR3: CASSPLGGTDTQYF
DNA: TGTGCCAGCTCGCCCCTCGGGGGCACAGATACGCAGTATTTT

D: NA
size: NA
V: TRBV6-1
J: TRBJ1-1
CDR3: CASSELALLNTEAFF
DNA: TGTGCCAGCAGTGAATTAGCGCTCTTGAACACTGAAGCTTTCTTT

D: TRBD1
size: few
V: TRBV30
J: TRBJ1-2
CDR3: CAWKGGRGQSGYTF
DNA: TGTGCCTGGAAGGGGGGCAGGGGGCAGAGTGGCTACACCTTC

D: NA
size: few
V: TRBV9
J: TRBJ2-7
CDR3: CASSVGIGQLYEQYF
DNA: TGTGCCAGCAGCGTAGGCATCGGACAGTTATACGAGCAGTACTTC

D: NA
size: NA
V: TRBV9
J: TRBJ1-1
CDR3: CASSGLLNTEAFF
DNA: TGTGCCAGCAGCGGACTGTTGAACACTGAAGCTTTCTTT

D: TRBD2
size: NA
V: TRBV27
J: TRBJ2-7
CDR3: CASSLSSGLYEQYF
DNA: TGTGCCAGCAGTTTGAGTAGCGGGCTCTACGAGCAGTACTTC

D: NA
size: NA
V: TRBV6-5
J: TRBJ2-2
CDR3: CASKYPGTGELFF
DNA: TGTGCCAGCAAATATCCGGGGACCGGGGAGCTGTTTTTT

D: TRBD2
size: few
V: TRBV29-1
J: TRBJ2-1
CDR3: CSGTSGINEQFF
DNA: TGCAGCGGGACTAGCGGGATCAATGAGCAGTTCTTC

D: NA
size: few
V: TRBV28
J: TRBJ1-5
CDR3: CASQGTGDSPPQHF
DNA: TGTGCCAGCCAAGGGACGGGTGATAGTCCGCCCCAGCATTTT

D: TRBD2
size: NA
V: TRBV14
J: TRBJ2-3
CDR3: CASSQRLAGRTDTQYF
DNA: TGTGCCAGCAGCCAAAGGCTAGCGGGGCGCACAGATACGCAGTATTTT

D: NA
size: NA
V: TRBV5-4
J: TRBJ2-1
CDR3: CASSLALGINEQFF
DNA: TGTGCCAGCAGCTTGGCCCTAGGGATCAATGAGCAGTTCTTC

D: NA
size: NA
V: TRBV28
J: TRBJ1-1
CDR3: CASSLGYTEAFF
DNA: TGTGCCAGCAGTTTAGGCTACACTGAAGCTTTCTTT

D: TRBD1
size: NA
V: TRBV28
J: TRBJ1-2
CDR3: CASSLSQEAGGSGYTF
DNA: TGTGCCAGCAGCCTCTCTCAGGAGGCAGGGGGAAGTGGCTACACCTTC

D: NA
size: once
V: TRBV7-9
J: TRBJ2-3
CDR3: CASSPAGGNTDTQYF
DNA: TGTGCCAGCAGCCCCGCCGGGGGAAACACAGATACGCAGTATTTT

D: NA
size: NA
V: TRBV6-5
J: TRBJ1-1
CDR3: CASSWSGTEAFF
DNA: TGTGCCAGCAGTTGGTCCGGCACTGAAGCTTTCTTT

D: NA
size: NA
V: TRBV5-1
J: TRBJ2-7
CDR3: CASSLRTGSEGEQYF
DNA: TGCGCCAGCAGCTTGAGAACCGGTTCGGAGGGGGAGCAGTACTTC

D: TRBD2
size: NA
V: TRBV7-8
J: TRBJ2-2
CDR3: CASSSGPLLAGVGELFF
DNA: TGTGCCAGCAGCTCGGGGCCGCTACTAGCGGGAGTCGGGGAGCTGTTTTTT

D: TRBD1
size: NA
V: TRBV29-1
J: TRBJ2-7
CDR3: CSVWTGGIGEQYF
DNA: TGCAGCGTTTGGACAGGGGGCATTGGAGAGCAGTACTTC

D: TRBD2
size: NA
V: TRBV19
J: TRBJ2-7
CDR3: CASSPGRGSGLTEQYF
DNA: TGTGCCAGTAGTCCGGGGCGGGGGAGCGGGTTGACTGAGCAGTACTTC

D: TRBD1
size: NA
V: TRBV11-2
J: TRBJ1-3
CDR3: CASSLGQGSGNTIYF
DNA: TGTGCCAGCAGCTTAGGACAGGGCTCTGGAAACACCATATATTTT

D: TRBD2
size: NA
V: TRBV6-5
J: TRBJ2-5
CDR3: CASSFRGGGMETQYF
DNA: TGTGCCAGCAGTTTCCGGGGGGGAGGGATGGAGACCCAGTACTTC

D: NA
size: NA
V: TRBV19
J: TRBJ1-3
CDR3: CASSILRPNGNTIYF
DNA: TGTGCCAGTAGTATACTGCGGCCGAATGGAAACACCATATATTTT

D: NA
size: NA
V: TRBV19
J: TRBJ1-5
CDR3: CASMTQGTSNQPQHF
DNA: TGTGCCAGTATGACGCAGGGGACGAGCAATCAGCCCCAGCATTTT

D: NA
size: NA
V: TRBV11-2
J: TRBJ2-5
CDR3: CASSSRQGTQYF
DNA: TGTGCCAGCAGCTCGCGGCAGGGGACCCAGTACTTC

D: NA
size: NA
V: TRBV5-4
J: TRBJ2-1
CDR3: CASSLGGEDFYNEQFF
DNA: TGTGCCAGCAGCTTGGGGGGGGAGGATTTCTACAATGAGCAGTTCTTC

D: NA
size: NA
V: TRBV7-2
J: TRBJ1-1
CDR3: CASSSGWNTEAFF
DNA: TGTGCCAGCAGCTCGGGCTGGAACACTGAAGCTTTCTTT

D: TRBD2
size: NA
V: TRBV7-3
J: TRBJ2-5
CDR3: CASSFPCIAGARETQYF
DNA: TGTGCCAGCAGCTTCCCCTGTATAGCGGGAGCGCGGGAGACCCAGTACTTC

D: NA
size: NA
V: TRBV28
J: TRBJ2-5
CDR3: CASYGGGQQETQYF
DNA: TGTGCCTCCTACGGAGGGGGACAGCAAGAGACCCAGTACTTC

D: NA
size: NA
V: TRBV6-5
J: TRBJ2-7
CDR3: CASLGRNSYEQYF
DNA: TGTGCCAGTCTTGGACGGAATTCCTACGAGCAGTACTTC

D: TRBD1
size: NA
V: TRBV6-5
J: TRBJ1-5
CDR3: CASARNRGYQPQHF
DNA: TGTGCCAGCGCTAGGAACAGGGGATACCAGCCCCAGCATTTT

D: TRBD1
size: NA
V: TRBV19
J: TRBJ1-2
CDR3: CASSIVAQGANYGYTF
DNA: TGTGCCAGTAGTATAGTAGCGCAGGGGGCTAACTATGGCTACACCTTC

D: TRBD1
size: NA
V: TRBV6-5
J: TRBJ2-3
CDR3: CASSYRQGSRTDTQYF
DNA: TGTGCCAGCAGTTACCGACAGGGGTCGAGGACAGATACGCAGTATTTT

D: TRBD2
size: NA
V: TRBV7-9
J: TRBJ2-1
CDR3: CASSPGLGLNEQFF
DNA: TGTGCCAGCAGCCCCGGACTAGGCCTCAATGAGCAGTTCTTC

D: NA
size: NA
V: TRBV7-9
J: TRBJ1-3
CDR3: CASSLYETRPGGNTIYF
DNA: TGTGCCAGCAGTTTATACGAGACACGGCCAGGTGGAAACACCATATATTTT

D: NA
size: NA
V: TRBV27
J: TRBJ2-3
CDR3: CASSLKRVLTDTQYF
DNA: TGTGCCAGCAGTTTAAAGCGGGTACTCACAGATACGCAGTATTTT

D: NA
size: NA
V: TRBV18
J: TRBJ2-5
CDR3: CASSQETQYF
DNA: TGTGCCAGCTCACAAGAGACCCAGTACTTC

D: NA
size: NA
V: TRBV7-7
J: TRBJ2-5
CDR3: CASSLRQYQETQYF
DNA: TGTGCTAGCAGCCTCCGACAGTACCAAGAGACCCAGTACTTC

D: NA
size: NA
V: TRBV9
J: TRBJ2-1
CDR3: CASSVGGSYNEQFF
DNA: TGTGCCAGCAGCGTAGGAGGGTCCTACAATGAGCAGTTCTTC

D: NA
size: once
V: TRBV28
J: TRBJ1-1
CDR3: CASSPTRNTEAFF
DNA: TGTGCCAGCAGTCCCACACGGAACACTGAAGCTTTCTTT

D: NA
size: NA
V: TRBV11-3
J: TRBJ2-5
CDR3: CASSLDYQGKVETQYF
DNA: TGTGCCAGCAGCTTAGACTACCAGGGGAAGGTAGAGACCCAGTACTTC